Reported below is one TCR beta chain. Its specificity is unknown. The data stem from a study of cytomegalovirus exposure and HLA in healthy donors. PCR primers comprised 60 Vbeta and 13 Jbeta primers. Repertoires were generated with immunoSEQ multiplex PCR, while TCRdb's copy carries only in-frame clones and drops some. The sample records 130,000 to 150,000 clones, about four fifths being singletons. Overall study results and limits: Rarity marked most TCR sequences, yet some public TCRs occurred in many donors.

What was sequenced was PBMCs. The clonotype originates from a man aged 25-45 years in good health and CMV-seronegative.

The CDR3 DNA reads TGCGCCAGCAGCTTCCAACCCGGGACCCAGGGAGGGAACATTCAGTACTTC. Translated: CASSFQPGTQGGNIQYF. The rearrangement links TRBV5-1 to TRBJ2-4; 7 nucleotides match TRBD2. The germline V gene has CDR1 SGHRS and CDR2 YFSETQ. V lost 2 bases, J lost 7 bases, and 15 bases stayed unmatched. CDR3 size: 17 residues. The variable domain in full, with the rest retrieved from reference TRBV5-1 and TRBJ2-4, is KAGVTQTPRYLIKTRGQQVTLSCSPISGHRSVSWYQQTPGQGLQFLFEYFSETQRNKGNFPGRFSGRQFSNSRSEMNVSTLELGDSALYLCASSFQPGTQGGNIQYFGAGTRLSVL.